This T cell receptor beta chain was identified during a study of relationships among human T cell subsets (dated by TCRdb to about 2010). About the investigation overall: Eight distinct blood T cell populations were sequenced: pan T, CD8 cytotoxic, regulatory, Th1, Th2, naive plus transitional, activated and memory cells. The full study reports these points: The seven subsets showed no statistically significant differences in V, D and J usage, CDR3 length, or N-nucleotide additions. The substantial sharing of CDR3s among Th1, Th2 and regulatory T cells was interpreted as suggesting that cell fate choices are stochastic. The bead-based sorting was unable to rule out the presence of a CD4+CD8+ double-positive population. Over 50% of CD8+ cytotoxic sequences belonged to clones with over 100 reads, whereas regulatory and Th2 subsets showed few such clones.

The library was generated by multiplex PCR. The instrument given in TCRdb is 454 GS FLX. TCR alpha and beta CDR3 regions were amplified from mRNA by semiquantitative ARM-PCR. In ARM-PCR, tagged nested gene-specific primers were used first, and exponential amplification was then carried out by communal superprimers. Before the second amplification round was performed on first-round PCR products, the nested primers were removed by exonuclease. The amplicons were sequenced on the 454 platform, which can rapidly sequence millions of DNA fragments without cloning bias. A read counted as effective if the read could be mapped to both V and J germline segments. On the study's bioinformatics: Reads were assigned to germline V, D and J segments with IRmap, which uses pyromap, a Smith-Waterman modification adapted to 454 sequencing errors. D-beta assignments were filtered with cutoffs set at the 99th percentile of alignment scores obtained from simulated random sequences. The amino acids between the conserved V-segment Y[YFLI]C motif and the J-segment [FW]GXGT motif were defined as CDR3. Repertoire diversity was estimated with a compound Poisson process model previously applied to large-scale EST data. A cross-contamination detection procedure was applied to argue against sample contamination as the source of shared CDR3s. Starting from the raw public reads, TCRdb applied fastp trimming at Q25, assembled clones with MiXCR and retained in-frame beta chains. Rows matching on CDR3 protein sequence are summarized as one entry with the most common DNA and genes. The V and J calls come from TCRdb's annotation, not from the publication. The sample data list roughly 15,000 distinct CDR3 sequences, and 50% to 75% of these were observed just once. In total, the top ten clones hold roughly 2% of the sample.

Turning to this clonotype: Its target antigen remains unknown. No much larger clone exists at a distance of one base, and base qualities are not known.

CD4+CD25+ regulatory T cells were selected from positively selected CD4+ cells using anti-CD25 beads. T cell subsets were isolated with Miltenyi superparamagnetic beads coated with subset-specific monoclonal antibodies. Peripheral blood was used as the source from which all T cell populations were isolated. Mononuclear cells were obtained from whole blood by Ficoll separation, and monocytes were then depleted with anti-CD14 microbeads. Right after isolation, the cell populations were resuspended in RNAprotect reagent. The source material was Tregs sorted from blood. This receptor was identified in a man in his forties or fifties in good health.

The DNA reads as follows: TGTGCCACCACGACTAGCGGTCACTCCTACAATGAGCAGTTCTTC. This translates into CATTTSGHSYNEQFF. The rearranged segments are TRBV28 and TRBJ2-1; TRBD2 fits 9 bases in the junction. Looking up the germline V gene yields CDR1 MDHEN and CDR2 SYDVKM. The CDR3 has 15 amino acids, counting the end cysteine and phenylalanine. Just the 45-base CDR3 DNA is kept, in frame starting at base 1. The junction shows trimming of 10 bases on V and 0 bases on J, and the gene matches do not reach 7 bases of it.